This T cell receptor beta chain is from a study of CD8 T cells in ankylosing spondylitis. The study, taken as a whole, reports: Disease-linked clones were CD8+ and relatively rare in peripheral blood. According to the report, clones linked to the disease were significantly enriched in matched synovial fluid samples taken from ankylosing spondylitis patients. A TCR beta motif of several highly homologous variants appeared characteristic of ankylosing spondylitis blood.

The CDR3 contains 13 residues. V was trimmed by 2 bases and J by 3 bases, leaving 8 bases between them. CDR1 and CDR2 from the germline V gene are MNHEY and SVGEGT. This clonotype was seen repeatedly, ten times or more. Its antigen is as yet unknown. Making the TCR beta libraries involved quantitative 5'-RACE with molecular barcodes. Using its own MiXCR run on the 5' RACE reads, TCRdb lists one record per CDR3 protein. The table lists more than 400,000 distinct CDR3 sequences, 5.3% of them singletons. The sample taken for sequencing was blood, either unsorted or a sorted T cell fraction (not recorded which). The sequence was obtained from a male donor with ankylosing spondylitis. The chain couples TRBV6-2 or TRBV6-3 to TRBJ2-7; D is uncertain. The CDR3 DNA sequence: TGTGCCAGCAGTTACATGGGTAGCTACGAGCAGTACTTC. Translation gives CASSYMGSYEQYF.